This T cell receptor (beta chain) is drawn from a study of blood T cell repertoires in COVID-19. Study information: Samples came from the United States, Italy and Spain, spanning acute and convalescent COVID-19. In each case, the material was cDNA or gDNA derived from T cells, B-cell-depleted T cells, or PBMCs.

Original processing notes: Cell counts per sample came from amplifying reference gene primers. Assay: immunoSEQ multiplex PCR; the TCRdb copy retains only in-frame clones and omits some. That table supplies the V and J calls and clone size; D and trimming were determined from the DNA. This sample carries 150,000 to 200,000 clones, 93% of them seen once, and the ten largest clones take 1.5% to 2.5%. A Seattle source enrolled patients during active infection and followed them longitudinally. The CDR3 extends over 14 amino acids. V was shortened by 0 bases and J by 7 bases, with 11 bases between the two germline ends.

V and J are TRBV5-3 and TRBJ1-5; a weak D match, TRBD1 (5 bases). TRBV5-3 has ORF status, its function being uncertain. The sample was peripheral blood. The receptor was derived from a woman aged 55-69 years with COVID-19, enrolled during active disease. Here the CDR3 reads CARSLGKGRQPQHF. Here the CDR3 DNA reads TGTGCCAGAAGCTTGGGAAAGGGGAGGCAGCCCCAGCATTTT.